A selection of T cell receptor beta chains follows, all from one sample in a study of OX40 agonist ivuxolimab in advanced cancers. The method was immunoSEQ multiplex PCR; TCRdb's version includes in-frame clones alone and lacks a portion of them. The sample carries approximately 77,000 clones, around 93% recorded once. Material: CD4+ or CD8+ T cells sorted from blood, obtained in a trial of the OX40 agonist ivuxolimab. The receptors were sampled from an adult with an advanced solid tumor such as melanoma, head and neck, liver or kidney cancer. Both conserved end residues are part of each CDR3. Each record gives: J gene, clone size, CDR3 length, V gene, D gene, CDR3 protein, CDR3 DNA. The D gene is left open where the match is weak. Some rows have no size entry. The others give once, few or many, or a class for an expanded clone.

>TRBJ2-1|few|17|TRBV29-1|TRBD1
CSVEAEVRDRPYNEQFF
TGCAGCGTTGAAGCTGAAGTCCGGGACAGGCCGTACAATGAGCAGTTCTTC
>TRBJ2-3|.|14|TRBV7-9|.
CASSSVPDPDTQYF
TGTGCCAGCAGCTCTGTTCCAGATCCAGATACGCAGTATTTT
>TRBJ2-3|.|10|TRBV2|.
CASSDGVGCF
TGTGCCAGCAGTGATGGAGTCGGGTGTTTT
>TRBJ2-1|.|13|TRBV6-5|.
CASSYSPPNEQFF
TGTGCCAGCAGTTACTCGCCCCCCAATGAGCAGTTCTTC
>TRBJ1-6|.|13|TRBV5-6|.
CASKGGGNSPLHF
TGTGCCAGCAAGGGAGGGGGTAATTCACCCCTCCACTTT
>TRBJ2-7|.|14|TRBV5-4|TRBD1
CASSLGTGDHEQYF
TGTGCCAGCAGCTTAGGGACAGGGGACCACGAGCAGTACTTC
>TRBJ2-7|.|15|TRBV5-6|TRBD2
CASSLVLAGLYEQYF
TGTGCCAGCAGCTTGGTCCTAGCGGGGCTCTACGAGCAGTACTTC
>TRBJ1-2|.|11|TRBV9|.
CASSVGWGYTF
TGTGCCAGCAGCGTAGGTTGGGGCTACACCTTC
>TRBJ2-1|.|14|TRBV10-1|TRBD2
CASRAGGENNEQFF
TGCGCCAGCAGGGCGGGGGGAGAAAACAATGAGCAGTTCTTC
>TRBJ2-7|.|12|TRBV11-2|.
CAVEGATYEQYF
TGTGCTGTGGAGGGAGCTACCTACGAGCAGTACTTC
>TRBJ1-2|.|13|TRBV7-9|.
CASSFIEDYGYTF
TGTGCCAGCAGCTTTATCGAGGACTATGGCTACACCTTC
>TRBJ2-7|.|14|TRBV19|.
CASSIGGFGYEQYF
TGTGCCAGTAGTATAGGAGGATTCGGCTACGAGCAGTACTTC
>TRBJ1-3|.|15|TRBV7-9|.
CASSLVVGAEDTIYF
TGTGCCAGCAGCTTAGTTGTAGGGGCCGAGGACACCATATATTTT
>TRBJ1-1|.|13|TRBV19|.
CASSMVGPTEAFF
TGTGCCAGTAGTATGGTGGGGCCCACTGAAGCTTTCTTT
>TRBJ1-2|.|15|TRBV4-1|.
CASSQEWTENYGYTF
TGCGCCAGCAGCCAAGAGTGGACAGAAAACTATGGCTACACCTTC
>TRBJ2-1|.|15|TRBV27|.
CASSAGGYSNNEQFF
TGTGCCAGCAGCGCCGGTGGTTACAGCAACAATGAGCAGTTCTTC
>TRBJ2-7|.|15|TRBV4-1|TRBD1
CASSQEGQMGYEQYF
TGCGCCAGCAGCCAAGAGGGACAGATGGGCTACGAGCAGTACTTC
>TRBJ1-1|.|14|TRBV5-6|.
CASSWGTANTEAFF
TGTGCCAGCAGCTGGGGGACGGCTAACACTGAAGCTTTCTTT
>TRBJ1-1|.|14|TRBV27|.
CASSLEGMNTEAFF
TGTGCCAGCAGTTTGGAAGGAATGAACACTGAAGCTTTCTTT
>TRBJ1-5|.|15|TRBV18|TRBD1
CASSRAGQDNQPQHF
TGTGCCAGCTCTAGAGCGGGACAGGACAATCAGCCCCAGCATTTT
>TRBJ2-7|few|13|TRBV27|.
CASSLGGPYEQYF
TGTGCCAGCAGTTTAGGGGGACCCTACGAGCAGTACTTC
>TRBJ2-5|.|15|TRBV7-9|.
CASSDIQRVGETQYF
TGTGCCAGCAGCGACATTCAAAGGGTGGGAGAGACCCAGTACTTC
>TRBJ1-5|.|14|TRBV5-1|.
CASSLDDSNQPQHF
TGCGCCAGCAGCTTGGATGATAGCAATCAGCCCCAGCATTTT
>TRBJ1-2|.|14|TRBV5-1|TRBD1
CASSPDRQIYGYTF
TGCGCCAGCAGCCCGGACAGGCAAATTTATGGCTACACCTTC
>TRBJ2-7|.|12|TRBV9|TRBD1
CASGTGTYEQYF
TGTGCCAGCGGGACAGGGACCTACGAGCAGTACTTC
>TRBJ2-7|.|17|TRBV27|.
CASSFLTQTGTPYEQYF
TGTGCCAGCAGTTTCCTGACCCAAACCGGGACACCCTACGAGCAGTACTTC
>TRBJ2-7|.|13|TRBV7-6|.
CASSLTASYEQYF
TGTGCCAGCAGCTTAACGGCTTCCTACGAGCAGTACTTC
>TRBJ1-2|.|14|TRBV6-4|.
CASSEEFLNYGYTF
TGTGCCAGCAGTGAAGAATTCCTTAACTATGGCTACACCTTC
>TRBJ1-5|few|12|TRBV19|.
CASNWGDQPQHF
TGTGCCAGTAATTGGGGGGATCAGCCCCAGCATTTT
>TRBJ1-6|.|13|TRBV12-5|.
CASGGEGGRPLHF
TGTGCTAGTGGAGGGGAGGGAGGTAGGCCCCTCCACTTT
>TRBJ2-7|.|17|TRBV2|.
CASSGDPDKTNVYEQYF
TGTGCCAGCAGTGGGGATCCCGACAAAACCAACGTGTACGAGCAGTACTTC